The rows below give T cell receptor beta chains drawn from one sample of a study of cytomegalovirus exposure and HLA in healthy donors. Repertoires were generated with immunoSEQ multiplex PCR, while TCRdb's copy carries only in-frame clones and drops some. The sample consists of approximately 140,000 clones, 80% of them appearing once. Specimen: PBMCs. The receptors shown here come from a male donor in good health and CMV-seronegative. CDR3s include the opening cysteine and the closing phenylalanine or tryptophan. The order of the fields is J gene, clone size, V gene, D gene, CDR3 DNA, CDR3 protein. The D gene is left open where the match is weak. Size values are once, few and many counts, or a class for expanded clones, and some rows have none.

j_gene: TRBJ2-3
abundance: -
v_gene: TRBV7-3
d_gene: -
CDR3nt: TGTGCCAGCAGCCCTGGCGGGGCAGGCACAGATACGCAGTATTTT
CDR3aa: CASSPGGAGTDTQYF

j_gene: TRBJ1-2
abundance: once
v_gene: TRBV5-4
d_gene: -
CDR3nt: TGTGCCAGCAGCTTGTGGGGGGGTAACTATGGCTACACCTTC
CDR3aa: CASSLWGGNYGYTF

j_gene: TRBJ2-4
abundance: -
v_gene: TRBV19
d_gene: -
CDR3nt: TGTGCCAGTCGAGACATTCTAGCCAAAAACATTCAGTACTTC
CDR3aa: CASRDILAKNIQYF

j_gene: TRBJ2-7
abundance: -
v_gene: TRBV29-1
d_gene: TRBD1
CDR3nt: TGCAGCGTTAAGGGACAGGGGTCCCACGAGCAGTACTTC
CDR3aa: CSVKGQGSHEQYF

j_gene: TRBJ1-1
abundance: -
v_gene: TRBV7-9
d_gene: -
CDR3nt: TGTGCCAGCAGCTTAGTGCCGGGGGGAGCTTTCTTT
CDR3aa: CASSLVPGGAFF

j_gene: TRBJ2-1
abundance: -
v_gene: TRBV7-6
d_gene: -
CDR3nt: TGTGCCAGCAGCCTAGGAGGACTCTCCTACAATGAGCAGTTCTTC
CDR3aa: CASSLGGLSYNEQFF

j_gene: TRBJ2-2
abundance: -
v_gene: TRBV7-8
d_gene: -
CDR3nt: TGTGCCAGCAGCCCCGGACAGAGACGATTGGGGGAGCTGTTTTTT
CDR3aa: CASSPGQRRLGELFF

j_gene: TRBJ2-5
abundance: -
v_gene: TRBV29-1
d_gene: -
CDR3nt: TGCAGCGTTGCCGGGGATAATCAAGAGACCCAGTACTTC
CDR3aa: CSVAGDNQETQYF

j_gene: TRBJ1-5
abundance: -
v_gene: TRBV28
d_gene: TRBD1
CDR3nt: TGTGCCAGCAGCCCCGCCCGGACAGGGGGCTCTCAGCCCCAGCATTTT
CDR3aa: CASSPARTGGSQPQHF

j_gene: TRBJ1-1
abundance: -
v_gene: TRBV7-3
d_gene: TRBD1
CDR3nt: TGTGCCAGCAGCTTAGACAGGGGCGCTGAAGCTTTCTTT
CDR3aa: CASSLDRGAEAFF

j_gene: TRBJ2-7
abundance: -
v_gene: TRBV27
d_gene: TRBD2
CDR3nt: TGTGCCAGCAGTCCGGGACTAGCGAGGGGCGAGCAGTACTTC
CDR3aa: CASSPGLARGEQYF

j_gene: TRBJ2-7
abundance: -
v_gene: TRBV19
d_gene: -
CDR3nt: TGTGCCAGTAGTTCGAACGACAGTCCCTCCTACGAGCAGTACTTC
CDR3aa: CASSSNDSPSYEQYF

j_gene: TRBJ2-7
abundance: -
v_gene: TRBV7-2
d_gene: -
CDR3nt: TGTGCCAGCAGCTTCAATTTTTTGGGGGCAAAGGAGCAGTACTTC
CDR3aa: CASSFNFLGAKEQYF

j_gene: TRBJ1-1
abundance: -
v_gene: TRBV12-5
d_gene: -
CDR3nt: TGTGCTAGTGGTCCCTCCTTCTTT
CDR3aa: CASGPSFF

j_gene: TRBJ2-5
abundance: few
v_gene: TRBV20-1
d_gene: -
CDR3nt: TGCAGTGCTAGGAGGCAAGAGACCCAGTACTTC
CDR3aa: CSARRQETQYF

j_gene: TRBJ2-2
abundance: once
v_gene: TRBV11-2
d_gene: TRBD2
CDR3nt: TGTGCCAGCAGCGTAGGCCTAGCGGGGGCCCTCCCGTTGTTTTTT
CDR3aa: CASSVGLAGALPLFF

j_gene: TRBJ1-1
abundance: -
v_gene: TRBV5-1
d_gene: -
CDR3nt: TGCGCCAGCAGCCCAGACGGTAGAGGTGAAGCTTTCTTT
CDR3aa: CASSPDGRGEAFF

j_gene: TRBJ2-5
abundance: -
v_gene: TRBV5-1
d_gene: -
CDR3nt: TGCGCCAGCTCAGGGGGGCTGATCGGGGAGACCCAGTACTTC
CDR3aa: CASSGGLIGETQYF

j_gene: TRBJ1-6
abundance: -
v_gene: TRBV6-5
d_gene: -
CDR3nt: TGTGCCAGCAGCTCAGACTCCCCTTGGGATTCACCCCTCCACTTT
CDR3aa: CASSSDSPWDSPLHF

j_gene: TRBJ2-2
abundance: -
v_gene: TRBV27
d_gene: -
CDR3nt: TGTGCCAGCAGTTTCGGGGGAACCGGGGAGCTGTTTTTT
CDR3aa: CASSFGGTGELFF

j_gene: TRBJ1-6
abundance: -
v_gene: TRBV6-5
d_gene: -
CDR3nt: TGTGCCAGCAGTTACTCCGCAGGGCCCCTCGCATCACCCCTCCACTTT
CDR3aa: CASSYSAGPLASPLHF

j_gene: TRBJ2-7
abundance: -
v_gene: TRBV7-2
d_gene: TRBD1
CDR3nt: TGTGCCAGCAGCCTCGACAGGGGATACACTTACGAGCAGTACTTC
CDR3aa: CASSLDRGYTYEQYF

j_gene: TRBJ1-2
abundance: -
v_gene: TRBV5-1
d_gene: -
CDR3nt: TGCGCCAGCAGCGCCTCAACAGGGAACTACTATGGCTACACCTTC
CDR3aa: CASSASTGNYYGYTF

j_gene: TRBJ1-5
abundance: -
v_gene: TRBV2
d_gene: -
CDR3nt: TGTGCCAGCAGTGCTCAGCGGGGCAATCAGCCCCAGCATTTT
CDR3aa: CASSAQRGNQPQHF

j_gene: TRBJ1-1
abundance: -
v_gene: TRBV5-1
d_gene: -
CDR3nt: TGCGCCAGCAGCTTGTTCATGAACACTGAAGCTTTCTTT
CDR3aa: CASSLFMNTEAFF

j_gene: TRBJ1-2
abundance: -
v_gene: TRBV25-1
d_gene: -
CDR3nt: TGTGCCAGCAGTGAAGGGGGGGGCTATGGCTACACCTTC
CDR3aa: CASSEGGGYGYTF

j_gene: TRBJ1-2
abundance: -
v_gene: TRBV27
d_gene: TRBD1
CDR3nt: TGTGCCAGCAAGTGGACAGGGGGGGGAGTATATGGCTACACCTTC
CDR3aa: CASKWTGGGVYGYTF

j_gene: TRBJ1-5
abundance: -
v_gene: TRBV11-2
d_gene: TRBD1
CDR3nt: TGTGCCAGCAGCAGGGGGCTTGGACAGCCCCAGCATTTT
CDR3aa: CASSRGLGQPQHF

j_gene: TRBJ2-7
abundance: -
v_gene: TRBV6-5
d_gene: -
CDR3nt: TGTGCCAGCAGTTACTCTGGACAGACTTACGAGCAGTACTTC
CDR3aa: CASSYSGQTYEQYF

j_gene: TRBJ1-2
abundance: -
v_gene: TRBV10-3
d_gene: -
CDR3nt: TGTGCCATCAGTGAGTCGAACAGGGATGGCTACACCTTC
CDR3aa: CAISESNRDGYTF

j_gene: TRBJ1-6
abundance: once
v_gene: TRBV30
d_gene: -
CDR3nt: TGTGCCTGGAGCCTCAACATGAATTCACCCCTCCACTTT
CDR3aa: CAWSLNMNSPLHF

j_gene: TRBJ2-5
abundance: few
v_gene: TRBV5-4
d_gene: -
CDR3nt: TGTGCCAGCAGCTTCCGGGGGAGCCTTATAGAGACCCAGTACTTC
CDR3aa: CASSFRGSLIETQYF

j_gene: TRBJ1-4
abundance: -
v_gene: TRBV28
d_gene: -
CDR3nt: TGTGCCAGCAGACAGGGAACTAATGAAAAACTGTTTTTT
CDR3aa: CASRQGTNEKLFF

j_gene: TRBJ1-1
abundance: -
v_gene: TRBV28
d_gene: TRBD1
CDR3nt: TGTGCCAGCAGGGCCGGACAGGCCTACACTGAAGCTTTCTTT
CDR3aa: CASRAGQAYTEAFF

j_gene: TRBJ1-1
abundance: -
v_gene: TRBV6-5
d_gene: -
CDR3nt: TGTGCCAGCAGTAGCGGACAGTTGAGCACTGAAGCTTTCTTT
CDR3aa: CASSSGQLSTEAFF

j_gene: TRBJ1-6
abundance: -
v_gene: TRBV7-9
d_gene: TRBD1
CDR3nt: TGTGCCAGCAGCCCAGGGCCAGGGGGCGATTCACCCCTCCACTTT
CDR3aa: CASSPGPGGDSPLHF

j_gene: TRBJ1-5
abundance: -
v_gene: TRBV6-1
d_gene: TRBD1
CDR3nt: TGTGCCAGCAGTGGAACAGGGGGCCGGAATCAGCCCCAGCATTTT
CDR3aa: CASSGTGGRNQPQHF

j_gene: TRBJ2-7
abundance: -
v_gene: TRBV7-8
d_gene: -
CDR3nt: TGTGCCAGCAGCTTACTTCAGGGCTACGAGCAGTACTTC
CDR3aa: CASSLLQGYEQYF

j_gene: TRBJ2-3
abundance: -
v_gene: TRBV11-2
d_gene: TRBD1
CDR3nt: TGTGCCAGCAGGGGCGGGACAGGGCACACAGATACGCAGTATTTT
CDR3aa: CASRGGTGHTDTQYF

j_gene: TRBJ1-1
abundance: few
v_gene: TRBV30
d_gene: TRBD1
CDR3nt: TGTGCCTGGAGAGGCGTCGGGACAGGGGAAGTTAGTGAAGCTTTCTTT
CDR3aa: CAWRGVGTGEVSEAFF